This passage covers 12 T cell receptor beta chains from one sample sequenced in a study of blood T cell repertoires in COVID-19. Libraries were prepared by immunoSEQ multiplex PCR; TCRdb keeps only in-frame clonotypes and omits some of them. This table holds a few hundred thousand clones, 80% to 90% found once. Sequencing was performed on PBMCs or T cells enriched from blood (not recorded which). The source is a woman aged 45-65 years in a cohort exposed to, infected with or recovered from COVID-19 (not recorded which).

V gene TRBV10-3 combines with J gene TRBJ2-2; a possible D gene is TRBD1 (5 bases). This CDR3 contains 13 residues. The germline CDR1 and CDR2 sequences are ENHRY and SYGVKD. The V end lost 3 bases, the J end lost 6 bases, and 8 bases lay between the germline ends. The CDR3 sequence is CAISEWGAGELFF. The CDR3, as DNA: TGTGCCATCAGTGAATGGGGCGCCGGGGAGCTGTTTTTT.

The gene calls are TRBV28 and TRBJ1-2; TRBD1 matches at 9 bases. V shed 5 bases and J 3 bases; nucleotides not matched to a gene: 10. CDR1 is MDHEN, CDR2 SYDVKM, per germline. The CDR3 has 16 residues. CDR3 nucleotide sequence: TGTGCCAGCAGTAACTGGACAGGGGCGGGGGACTATGGCTACACCTTC. Protein sequence: CASSNWTGAGDYGYTF.

This clone appeared a single time. CDR3 DNA: TGTGCCAGCTCGGAACAGGGGGTTGGAAACACCATATATTTT. Translating it yields CASSEQGVGNTIYF. The rearrangement uses TRBV18 and TRBJ1-3; 8 nucleotides agree with TRBD1. The V segment lost 6 bases and the J segment 3 bases; nucleotides outside the gene matches: 4. The CDR3 sequence is 14 residues long. The germline V gene encodes CDR1 KGHSH and CDR2 LQKENI.

In DNA form, the CDR3 reads TGTGCCAGCAGCCAAGTTTTCGGGGGATTATGGGATGGCTACACCTTC. It encodes CASSQVFGGLWDGYTF. This rearrangement joins TRBV14 to TRBJ1-2; possibly TRBD1 for D (5 bases). This CDR3 comprises 16 residues. The germline V gene encodes CDR1 SGHDN and CDR2 FVKESK. V was pared by 1 base and J by 6 bases, with 18 bases between.

V usage is TRBV28 and J usage is TRBJ2-1, with D possibly being TRBD1 (5 bases). Trimming took off 6 bases at V and 6 bases at J, with 12 bases between the two ends. This CDR3 comprises 13 residues. Germline loops: CDR1 MDHEN, CDR2 SYDVKM. CDR3 in amino acids: CASRFQGFNEQFF. The DNA of the CDR3 is TGTGCCAGCAGATTTCAGGGATTCAATGAGCAGTTCTTC.

The J gene is TRBJ2-3, the V gene TRBV19; a weak D match, TRBD2 (5 bases). The ends were cut back, 4 bases at V and 3 bases at J, with 11 bases in the middle. The CDR3 is 14 amino acids. CDR1 is LNHDA and CDR2 is SQIVND in the germline V gene (reference sequence). This CDR3 is CASSTGRGTDTQYF. The CDR3 nucleotides read TGTGCCAGTAGTACGGGTCGAGGGACAGATACGCAGTATTTT.

The chain links TRBV2 to TRBJ1-3; TRBD1 matches 9 bases. Germline loops: CDR1 SNHLY, CDR2 FYNNEI. The ends lost 8 bases at V and 4 bases at J; junction bases unmatched: 6. The CDR3 extends over 14 amino acids. In nucleotides, the CDR3 is TGTGCCAGCGGGGGGACAGGGCAAGGAAACACCATATATTTT. This codes for CASGGTGQGNTIYF.

V usage is TRBV15 and J usage is TRBJ2-5, with TRBD1 identical over 7 bases. Germline CDR1 and CDR2: LNHNV and YYDKDF (reference sequence). The CDR3 is 15 residues long. With 7 bases clipped from V and 5 bases from J, the junction kept 13 bases outside the gene matches. The CDR3 is CATTPRRTGGETQYF. Written as DNA, the CDR3 is TGTGCCACCACCCCCCGAAGGACAGGCGGCGAGACCCAGTACTTC.

The chain uses TRBV5-1 and TRBJ2-5; a weak D match, TRBD2 (5 bases). The CDR3 runs to 14 residues. Germline-derived CDR1 and CDR2 are SGHRS and YFSETQ. With 2 bases removed from V and 3 bases from J, the gap between germline ends came to 11 bases. DNA for the CDR3: TGCGCCAGCAGCTTCGGGGAACCCAAAGAGACCCAGTACTTC. It yields the protein CASSFGEPKETQYF.

This clone was counted a few times. CDR3: CASSPTGVGNSPLHF. CDR3 bases: TGCGCCAGCAGCCCCACAGGGGTCGGGAATTCACCCCTCCACTTT. The V and J genes are TRBV5-1 and TRBJ1-6, with TRBD1 identical over 7 bases. CDR3 size: 15 residues. Trimming at V came to 4 bases and at J to 7 bases, leaving 8 bases not matched to a gene. Germline-derived CDR1 and CDR2 are SGHRS and YFSETQ.

The J gene is TRBJ2-7, the V gene TRBV6-5; TRBD1 matches 9 bases. In germline, CDR1 is MNHEY, CDR2 SVGAGI. The J segment lost 0 bases and the V segment lost 7 bases, leaving 7 bases of the junction unmatched. The CDR3 is 15 amino acids. Here the CDR3 reads CASILGTGRSYEQYF. The CDR3 bases are TGTGCCAGCATTCTAGGGACAGGGCGCTCCTACGAGCAGTACTTC.

The V and J genes are TRBV6-2 or TRBV6-3 and TRBJ2-7; D remains ambiguous. Germline values: CDR1 MNHEY, CDR2 SVGEGT. CDR3 length: 12 residues. The V end was cut by 2 bases, the J end by 4 bases, with 6 bases between. CDR3 protein: CASSYRRYEQYF. The DNA for the CDR3 is TGTGCCAGCAGTTACCGGCGGTACGAGCAGTACTTC.